One and the same sample provided the 6 T cell receptor beta chains below, sequenced in a study of OX40 agonist ivuxolimab in advanced cancers. Repertoires were generated with immunoSEQ multiplex PCR, while TCRdb's copy carries only in-frame clones and drops some. Seen here are over 40,000 clones, approximately 80% observed once, and the top ten hold around 5.1%. The sequencing used CD4+ or CD8+ T cells sorted from blood, collected in a trial of the OX40 agonist ivuxolimab. The receptors stem from an adult with an advanced solid tumor such as melanoma, head and neck, liver or kidney cancer.

This rearrangement joins TRBV5-4 to TRBJ2-1, with 7 bases that match TRBD1. Germline V gives CDR1 SGHNT, CDR2 YYREEE (reference sequence). Trimming cost V 4 bases and J 9 bases; bases outside gene matches: 19. This CDR3 has 17 residues. CDR3 sequence: CASSLTRGTEINGEQFF. CDR3 bases: TGTGCCAGCAGCCTCACGAGGGGGACAGAAATCAATGGTGAGCAGTTCTTC.

Here the CDR3 DNA reads TGTGCCAGCAGCCCCGAGAGCATCTCTGGAAACACCATATATTTT. Amino acid sequence: CASSPESISGNTIYF. The chain recombines TRBV5-8 with TRBJ1-3, with unresolved D. The germline V gene has CDR1 SGHTS and CDR2 YDEGEE. This CDR3 comprises 15 residues. Trimming took 4 bases from V and 0 from J, leaving 11 bases between them.

The rearrangement uses TRBV15 and TRBJ2-1; no definite D call. This CDR3 has 15 amino acids. CDR1 is LNHNV and CDR2 is YYDKDF in the germline V gene (reference sequence). V lost 1 base and J 1 base, leaving 8 bases between the germline ends. CDR3 coding DNA: TGTGCCACCAGCAGAGTTGGCCGGTCCTACAATGAGCAGTTCTTC. Its protein product is CATSRVGRSYNEQFF.

V is TRBV15 and J is TRBJ1-2; D possibly corresponds to TRBD1 (6 bases). The CDR3 extends over 15 amino acids. V was cut by 5 bases and J by 3 bases, with 16 bases left in between. The germline gives CDR1 LNHNV, CDR2 YYDKDF (reference sequence). The CDR3 protein is CATSSKMDRDYGYTF. As DNA, the CDR3 is TGTGCCACCAGCTCTAAGATGGACAGAGACTATGGCTACACCTTC.

This clone was detected only once. The V gene is TRBV5-5, the J gene TRBJ1-1, with 7 positions matching TRBD1. This CDR3 has 15 residues. CDR1 and CDR2 from the germline V gene are SGHKS and YYEKEE (reference sequence). V dropped 5 bases and J dropped 7; count of bases not matched to a gene: 14. CDR3 protein: CASRAPGTEGSEAFF. DNA for the CDR3: TGTGCCAGCAGGGCTCCCGGGACAGAGGGGAGTGAAGCTTTCTTT.

The chain uses TRBV23-1 and TRBJ2-7, with D maybe TRBD1 (6 bases). TRBV23-1 is an open reading frame whose function is uncertain. V was cut by 6 bases and J by 3 bases, with 18 bases left in between. This CDR3 comprises 15 residues. As DNA, the CDR3 is TGCGCCAGCAGCCAGACTACCGACAGGAGCTACGAGCAGTACTTC. It encodes CASSQTTDRSYEQYF.